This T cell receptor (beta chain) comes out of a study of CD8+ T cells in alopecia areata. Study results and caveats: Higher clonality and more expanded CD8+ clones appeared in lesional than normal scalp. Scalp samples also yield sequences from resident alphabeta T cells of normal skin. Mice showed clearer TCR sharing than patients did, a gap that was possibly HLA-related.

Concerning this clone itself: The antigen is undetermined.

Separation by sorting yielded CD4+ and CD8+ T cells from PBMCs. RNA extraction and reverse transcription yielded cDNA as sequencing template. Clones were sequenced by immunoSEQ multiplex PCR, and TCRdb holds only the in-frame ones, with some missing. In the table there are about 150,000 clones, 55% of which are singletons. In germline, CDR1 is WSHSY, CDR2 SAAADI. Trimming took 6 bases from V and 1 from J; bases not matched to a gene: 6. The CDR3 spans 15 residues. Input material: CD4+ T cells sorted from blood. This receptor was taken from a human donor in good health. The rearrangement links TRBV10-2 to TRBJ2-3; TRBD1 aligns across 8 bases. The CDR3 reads CASSRTGGGTDTQYF. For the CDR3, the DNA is TGCGCCAGCAGCCGAACAGGGGGAGGCACAGATACGCAGTATTTT.